Included here is one TCR beta chain sequence, with context. Its antigen is not known. These data belong to a study of PD-1 blockade in classical Hodgkin lymphoma. Study-wide context: Once every 2 weeks, patients received intravenous nivolumab at 3 mg/kg. Study outcomes and limitations: Newly diagnosed patients reportedly had lower baseline TCR diversity than healthy donors.

V was trimmed by 8 bases and J by 13 bases, leaving 25 bases between them. Germline lookup yields CDR1 SGDLS and CDR2 YYNGEE. The CDR3 spans 14 residues. The data were produced by immunoSEQ multiplex PCR, yet TCRdb's version contains in-frame clones alone and is incomplete. The table lists about 21,000 clones, roughly 80% of them singletons. The time point: cycle 4 day 1 (C4D1), after less than seven weeks of nivolumab. Each patient's relapse followed autologous stem cell transplantation, and brentuximab vedotin exposure varied. The source material was peripheral blood mononuclear cells (PBMCs), sampled before the fourth cycle of nivolumab. The J gene is TRBJ2-1, the V gene TRBV9; no firm D call. The source is a human donor with classical Hodgkin lymphoma. CDR3 in DNA: TGTGCCAGTGCCCGGGTACCGCACCAGACGTCTCAGTTCTTC. It encodes CASARVPHQTSQFF. The full variable domain, completed using reference TRBV9 and TRBJ2-1, is DSGVTQTPKHLITATGQRVTLRCSPRSGDLSVYWYQQSLDQGLQFLIQYYNGEERAKGNILERFSAQQFPDLHSELNLSSLELGDSALYFCASARVPHQTSQFFGPGTRLTVL.